The present TCR beta chain was sequenced within a study of cytomegalovirus exposure and HLA in healthy donors. Primers for the PCR totalled 60 Vbeta and 13 Jbeta. Assay used: immunoSEQ multiplex PCR; TCRdb lists only in-frame clones, some missing. This table has 150,000 or so clones, over 65% appearing once. This clone was counted between two and nine times. The CDR3 loop spans 15 amino acids. With 6 bases removed from V and 3 bases from J, the gap between germline ends came to 14 bases. Germline V gene lookup returns CDR1 LNHDA and CDR2 SQIVND (reference sequence). This TCR came from a female donor in good health and CMV-seronegative. Material for sequencing was PBMCs. The rearrangement joins TRBV19 to TRBJ2-2; D might be TRBD1 (6 bases). This chain's CDR3 is CASRYRQVDTGELFF. CDR3 DNA sequence: TGTGCCAGTAGGTACAGACAGGTGGACACCGGGGAGCTGTTTTTT. Drawing the rest from reference TRBV19 and TRBJ2-2, the complete variable domain is DGGITQSPKYLFRKEGQNVTLSCEQNLNHDAMYWYRQDPGQGLRLIYYSQIVNDFQKGDIAEGYSVSREKKESFPLTVTSAQKNPTAFYLCASRYRQVDTGELFFGEGSRLTVL.